The TCR beta chain under discussion was sequenced for a study of blood T cell repertoires in COVID-19. Study context: Both acute and convalescent COVID-19 samples were obtained from the United States, Italy and Spain. Nucleic acid was either cDNA or gDNA, and it came from T cells, B-cell-depleted T cells, or PBMCs.

Original analysis: Amplification with reference gene primers provided the estimates of nucleated cell counts. Libraries were prepared by immunoSEQ multiplex PCR; TCRdb keeps only in-frame clonotypes and omits some of them. V and J calls and clone size are as listed in that table; D and trimming were resolved from the DNA. The sample has about 50,000 clones, around 82% seen once. Trimming took off 5 bases at V and 6 bases at J, with 16 bases between the two ends. The CDR3 is 14 amino acids. Germline loops: CDR1 SGHAT, CDR2 FQNNGV. The V call is TRBV11-2, the J call TRBJ1-1; no definite D call. The clonotype comes from a woman aged 60-75 years with acute or convalescent COVID-19. The source material was peripheral blood. The CDR3 nucleotides are TGTGCCAGCAGCACAGAAAGGCTGCCCGCTGAAGCTTTCTTT. Translated: CASSTERLPAEAFF.